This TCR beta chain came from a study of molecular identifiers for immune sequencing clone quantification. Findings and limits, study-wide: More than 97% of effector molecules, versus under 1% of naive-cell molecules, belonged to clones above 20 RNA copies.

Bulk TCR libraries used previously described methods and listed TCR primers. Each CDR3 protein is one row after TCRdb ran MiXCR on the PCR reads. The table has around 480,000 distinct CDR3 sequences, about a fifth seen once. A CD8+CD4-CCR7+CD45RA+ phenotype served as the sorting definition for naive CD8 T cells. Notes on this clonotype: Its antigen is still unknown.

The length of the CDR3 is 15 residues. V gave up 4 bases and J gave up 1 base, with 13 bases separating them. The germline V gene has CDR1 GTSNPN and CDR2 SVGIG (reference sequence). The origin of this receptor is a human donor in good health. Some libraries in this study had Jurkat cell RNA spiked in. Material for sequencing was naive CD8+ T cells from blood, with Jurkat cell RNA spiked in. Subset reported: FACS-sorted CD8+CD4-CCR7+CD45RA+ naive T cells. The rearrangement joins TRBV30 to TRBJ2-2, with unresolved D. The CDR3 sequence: CAWTYGPKNTGELFF. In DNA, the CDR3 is TGTGCCTGGACCTATGGACCCAAGAACACCGGGGAGCTGTTTTTT.